This T cell receptor beta chain appears in the sequencing data of a study of radiation and T cells in renal cell carcinoma. Whole-study findings and limits: Top tumor clonotypes rose in blood 2 weeks post-radiation, then contracted.

The V gene lost 2 bases and the J gene lost 4 bases, with 5 bases spanning the gap. The CDR3 covers 12 residues. Germline CDR1 and CDR2: MDHEN and SYDVKM. Time point specified: blood 2 weeks post-SBRT. Specified treatment: 15 Gy SBRT to primary tumor, nephrectomy 4 weeks later. Serial blood draws occurred at baseline and 2 and 4 weeks post-SBRT. With respect to this clone: Its antigen remains unidentified.

Repertoires were generated with immunoSEQ multiplex PCR, while TCRdb's copy carries only in-frame clones and drops some. The table shows under 150,000 clones, with 81% occurring only once. This sequence originates from a woman aged 55-69 years with renal cell carcinoma. This material consisted of blood, taken from a patient whose treatment included radiotherapy and nephrectomy. This chain connects TRBV28 to TRBJ1-2; a weak D match, TRBD1 (5 bases). CDR3 sequence reads: CASSLGGYGYTF. The CDR3 DNA reads TGTGCCAGCAGTTTAGGGGGCTATGGCTACACCTTC.